The 20 T cell receptor beta chains below all came from one sample that was sequenced in a study of blood T cell repertoires in COVID-19. Only in-frame clones appear in the TCRdb table, and some are missing; sequencing was by immunoSEQ multiplex PCR. The repertoire has about 260,000 clones, 83% of them found once; the top ten carry over 9%. Material for sequencing was peripheral blood. These receptors all come from a woman in her 50s who had recovered from COVID-19.

A remark on this clone: This may come from a read error, since a much larger clone is one base off. The chain has TRBV27 and TRBJ2-7; the D is unclear. The ends were cut back, 3 bases at V and 2 bases at J, with 8 bases in the middle. CDR3 length: 13 residues. Germline assignment: CDR1 MNHEY and CDR2 SMNVEV (reference sequence). This CDR3 reads CASSLGSPYEQYF. CDR3 sequence (DNA): TGTGCCAGCAGTTTGGGCAGCCCCTACGAGCAGTACTTC.

The rearrangement links TRBV2 to TRBJ2-5; 9 bases map to TRBD2. CDR1 and CDR2 (germline): SNHLY, FYNNEI. This CDR3 region has 14 residues. The V segment lost 6 bases and the J segment 3 bases; nucleotides outside the gene matches: 5. The CDR3 nucleotides read TGTGCCAGCAGCCCAAGACTAGCGGAAGAGACCCAGTACTTC. It yields the protein CASSPRLAEETQYF.

In its sample, this clone was seen a few times. The J gene is TRBJ2-7, the V gene TRBV27; tentatively, D is TRBD1 (6 bases). CDR1 is MNHEY and CDR2 is SMNVEV in the germline V gene (reference sequence). This CDR3 has 16 amino acids. V was cut by 5 bases and J by 0 bases, with 17 bases left in between. Here the CDR3 DNA reads TGTGCCAGCAGTCCCCTGGGTGACAGGACCTCCTACGAGCAGTACTTC. Protein sequence: CASSPLGDRTSYEQYF.

V gene TRBV4-3 combines with J gene TRBJ2-5, with 9 bases that match TRBD1. The CDR3 length is 15 residues. Germline trimming cut 3 bases from V and 1 base from J; bases unmatched to any gene: 3. From germline, CDR1 is LGHNA and CDR2 YSLEER. CDR3 bases: TGCGCCAGCAGCCAGGACAGGGGAGCCCAAGAGACCCAGTACTTC. Translation gives CASSQDRGAQETQYF.

The gene calls are TRBV4-3 and TRBJ2-4, with 9 bases fitting TRBD2. Trimming at V came to 0 bases and at J to 9 bases, leaving 12 bases not matched to a gene. Germline CDR1 LGHNA, CDR2 YSLEER. This CDR3 comprises 17 residues. The CDR3 DNA reads TGCGCCAGCAGCCAAGATGTTGCTAGCGGGGCCGGGGGCATTCAGTACTTC. Encoded protein: CASSQDVASGAGGIQYF.

The chain links TRBV9 to TRBJ1-1, with TRBD1 identical over 10 bases. The CDR3 contains 14 residues. The germline V gene encodes CDR1 SGDLS and CDR2 YYNGEE. Germline trimming cut 3 bases from V and 10 bases from J; bases unmatched to any gene: 9. DNA for the CDR3: TGTGCCAGCAGCGCAACCGACAGGGGGCTTGCAGCTTTCTTT. Translation gives CASSATDRGLAAFF.

This chain connects TRBV6-2 or TRBV6-3 to TRBJ2-7, with 9 bases identical to TRBD2. The V gene's germline CDR1 is MNHEY and CDR2 SVGEGT. Trimming at V came to 4 bases and at J to 4 bases, leaving 8 bases not matched to a gene. The CDR3 has 15 residues. The CDR3 here is CASSSTSGFNYEQYF. DNA for the CDR3: TGTGCCAGCAGTTCAACTAGCGGGTTTAATTACGAGCAGTACTTC.

The gene calls are TRBV9 and TRBJ2-7; the match to TRBD2 covers 11 bases. The V gene end was trimmed by 0 bases and the J gene end by 0 bases; junction bases not matched to a gene: 2. Germline CDR1 SGDLS, CDR2 YYNGEE. The CDR3 spans 16 residues. In DNA form, the CDR3 reads TGTGCCAGCAGCGTAGGGACTAGCGGGTCCTCCTACGAGCAGTACTTC. Its protein is CASSVGTSGSSYEQYF.

The J gene is TRBJ2-7, the V gene TRBV30; D is perhaps TRBD2 (6 bases). Germline V CDR1 and CDR2: GTSNPN, SVGIG (reference sequence). The CDR3 runs to 14 residues. With 2 bases removed from V and 2 bases from J, the gap between germline ends came to 13 bases. CDR3 bases: TGTGCCTGGAGTAGGTATACGGGGGCCTACGAGCAGTACTTC. The encoded protein is CAWSRYTGAYEQYF.

The chain has TRBV19 and TRBJ1-5; 7 bases are shared with TRBD1. This CDR3 has 15 amino acids. CDR1 and CDR2 (germline): LNHDA, SQIVND (reference sequence). J was trimmed by 0 bases and V by 4 bases; bases with no gene match: 3. The CDR3 is CASSRQGGSNQPQHF. The CDR3 coding sequence is TGTGCCAGTAGTAGACAGGGTGGTAGCAATCAGCCCCAGCATTTT.

CDR3 residues: CASRAAGNNEQFF. CDR3 sequence (DNA): TGCGCCAGCAGGGCAGCGGGGAACAATGAGCAGTTCTTC. V gene TRBV10-2 combines with J gene TRBJ2-1; the match to TRBD2 covers 7 bases. J was trimmed by 5 bases and V by 6 bases; bases with no gene match: 4. Germline V gives CDR1 WSHSY, CDR2 SAAADI. The CDR3 loop spans 13 amino acids.

This chain uses TRBV18 with TRBJ1-2; D might be TRBD1 (5 bases). Germline V gives CDR1 KGHSH, CDR2 LQKENI. This CDR3 is 16 amino acids long. Trimming pared 5 bases from V and 3 bases from J, leaving 19 bases between. The CDR3 DNA reads as TGTGCCAGCTCATCAGACTTTAACAGGCGATACTATGGCTACACCTTC. It encodes CASSSDFNRRYYGYTF.

V gene TRBV4-3 combines with J gene TRBJ2-1; 16 bases map to TRBD2. Germline CDR1 is LGHNA and CDR2 is YSLEER. This CDR3 region has 19 residues. Losses at the gene ends were 1 base for V and 4 bases for J; bases not matched to a gene: 7. CDR3 loop: CASSQAGTSGRAGYNEQFF. CDR3 nucleotide sequence: TGCGCCAGCAGCCAAGCCGGGACTAGCGGGAGGGCCGGGTACAATGAGCAGTTCTTC.

The chain couples TRBV5-1 to TRBJ2-1; 11 bases align to TRBD2. Trimming cost V 1 base and J 8 bases; bases outside gene matches: 8. The CDR3 is 16 amino acids. Germline V lookup: CDR1 SGHRS, CDR2 YFSETQ. The CDR3 nucleotides read TGCGCCAGCAGCTTGCGGGCTAGCGGGGGGCGGGATGAGCAGTTCTTC. It is translated as CASSLRASGGRDEQFF.

The V call is TRBV5-1, the J call TRBJ2-1; possible D gene TRBD1, 5 bases. Trimming shortened V by 4 bases and J by 4 bases, and 12 bases separated the two germline ends. The CDR3 spans 14 residues. Germline values: CDR1 SGHRS, CDR2 YFSETQ. The CDR3 bases are TGCGCCAGCAGCCCGCCGGACACATACAATGAGCAGTTCTTC. This sequence encodes CASSPPDTYNEQFF.

The rearrangement links TRBV20-1 to TRBJ1-4; D perhaps matches TRBD1 (6 bases). Germline assignment: CDR1 DFQATT and CDR2 SNEGSKA (reference sequence). V lost 3 bases to trimming and J lost 4 bases, with 9 bases between them. The CDR3 contains 13 residues. In DNA form, the CDR3 reads TGCAGTGCTAGTCAGGGGATTAATGAAAAACTGTTTTTT. Translated: CSASQGINEKLFF.

The chain employs TRBV2 and TRBJ1-2; D is perhaps TRBD1 (6 bases). V dropped 3 bases and J dropped 4 bases, with 12 bases sitting between them. The CDR3 has 14 residues. Germline lookup yields CDR1 SNHLY and CDR2 FYNNEI. This CDR3 is CASSDSGAGYGYTF. The CDR3 DNA follows: TGTGCCAGCAGTGACTCAGGGGCCGGCTATGGCTACACCTTC.

Remarks on this clone: The sample holds other DNA sequences that translate to the same CDR3. The rearrangement links TRBV15 to TRBJ2-5; possible D gene TRBD1, 7 bases. V was pared by 1 base and J by 4 bases, with 13 bases between. Germline V lookup: CDR1 LNHNV, CDR2 YYDKDF (reference sequence). CDR3 length: 15 residues. The CDR3 protein is CATSRVRGAGETQYF. For the CDR3, the DNA is TGTGCCACCAGCAGAGTCAGGGGGGCGGGAGAGACCCAGTACTTC.

A word on this clone: At the DNA level, this CDR3 is encoded by other sequences in the same sample as well. The chain uses TRBV3-1 (or the pseudogene TRBV3-2) and TRBJ1-6; D not certain. From germline, CDR1 is LGHDT and CDR2 YNNKEL (reference sequence). V lost 1 base to trimming and J lost 9 bases, with 13 bases between them. This CDR3 region has 15 residues. CDR3 DNA: TGTGCCAGCAGCCAAGTCCCCGGGGTTGGTTCACCCCTCCACTTT. Encoded protein: CASSQVPGVGSPLHF.

The V and J genes are TRBV5-1 and TRBJ1-4; a weak D match, TRBD1 (5 bases). The CDR3 consists of 14 residues. The V gene's germline CDR1 is SGHRS and CDR2 YFSETQ. The V and J ends lost 3 bases and 7 bases respectively, with 13 bases between them. Here the CDR3 reads CASSSRDFGEKLFF. In DNA form, the CDR3 reads TGCGCCAGCAGCTCCAGGGATTTCGGTGAAAAACTGTTTTTT.